This T cell receptor beta chain was sequenced during a study of cytomegalovirus exposure and HLA in healthy donors. Notes on the study in general: Overall, approximately 180 TCR beta chains were annotated as cytomegalovirus-associated. With high specificity and sensitivity, the classifier reportedly diagnosed cytomegalovirus status.

The CDR3 extends over 13 amino acids. Germline CDR1 and CDR2: MNHNY and SVGAGI (reference sequence). The V end was cut by 6 bases, the J end by 7 bases, with 13 bases between. On this clone: What it binds is unknown.

This table comes from immunoSEQ multiplex PCR, and its TCRdb copy is limited to in-frame clones, with some not included. The table shows over 200,000 clones, with over 75% occurring only once. The sequence derives from a woman aged 18-30 years in good health and CMV-seropositive. The rearrangement uses TRBV6-6 and TRBJ1-5; D perhaps matches TRBD1 (6 bases). What was sequenced was PBMCs. The CDR3 is CASRTGFGQPQHF. The CDR3 DNA reads as TGTGCCAGCAGAACAGGGTTTGGGCAGCCCCAGCATTTT.